In its sample, the clone carrying this T cell receptor beta chain was seen many times. These data belong to a study of blood T cells in healthy people across ages. Each donor's blood draw was around 10 milliliters of peripheral blood. Samples had at least 6 million PBMCs isolated from them. The authors ran a second PCR of roughly 7 to 11 cycles using a sample-barcoded 5' primer and a J-beta primer mix. With 12 random nucleotides, a template-switch adaptor tagged each individual cDNA molecule. Using its own MiXCR run on the 5' RACE reads, TCRdb lists one record per CDR3 protein. The sample includes approximately 810,000 distinct CDR3 sequences, more than 25% of them seen just once. With 10 bases removed from V and 4 bases from J, the gap between germline ends came to 19 bases. The CDR3 consists of 14 residues.

Material for sequencing was blood. This receptor was taken from a woman older than 75 in good health. The rearrangement joins TRBV12-3 or TRBV12-4 to TRBJ1-1, with D possibly being TRBD1 (5 bases). The DNA for the CDR3 is TGTGCCACCCTACCCGGGGGAAAGGGCACTGAAGCTTTCTTT. Protein product: CATLPGGKGTEAFF.